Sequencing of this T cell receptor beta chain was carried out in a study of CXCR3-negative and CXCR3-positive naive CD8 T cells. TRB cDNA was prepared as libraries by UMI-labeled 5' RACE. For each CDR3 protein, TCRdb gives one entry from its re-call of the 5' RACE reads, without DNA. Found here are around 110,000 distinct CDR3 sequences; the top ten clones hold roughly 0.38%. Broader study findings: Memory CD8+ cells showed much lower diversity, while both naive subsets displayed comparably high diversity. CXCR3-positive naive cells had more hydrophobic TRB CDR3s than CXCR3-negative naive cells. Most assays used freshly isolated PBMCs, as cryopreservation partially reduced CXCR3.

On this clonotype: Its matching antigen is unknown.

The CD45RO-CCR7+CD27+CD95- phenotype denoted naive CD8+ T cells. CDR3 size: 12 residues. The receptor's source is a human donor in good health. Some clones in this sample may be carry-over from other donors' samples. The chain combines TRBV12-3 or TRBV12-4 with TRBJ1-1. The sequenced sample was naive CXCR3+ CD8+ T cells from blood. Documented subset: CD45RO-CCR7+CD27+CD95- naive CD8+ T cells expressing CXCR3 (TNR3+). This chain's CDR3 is CASSLRTGEAFF.